This passage covers 11 T cell receptor beta chains from one sample sequenced in a study of T cell responses to AZD1222 COVID-19 vaccine. TCRdb keeps only in-frame clones here, not all; method: immunoSEQ multiplex PCR. This sample yields over 150,000 clones, of which 80% to 90% are seen a single time; 4.5% to 6% belongs to the top ten. The sequencing used peripheral blood, collected on day 0 of MenACWY control vaccination. The receptors derive from an adult in good health.

This clone was found a few times. The genes are TRBV5-8 and TRBJ2-2; no firm D call. From germline, CDR1 is SGHTS and CDR2 YDEGEE. The CDR3 runs to 16 residues. V gave up 1 base and J gave up 4 bases, with 14 bases separating them. Here the CDR3 reads CASSLLVRRTTGELFF. The CDR3 nucleotides are TGTGCCAGCAGCTTGCTGGTCAGGCGGACCACCGGGGAGCTGTTTTTT. The full variable domain, with the rest looked up from reference TRBV5-8 and TRBJ2-2, is EAGVTQSPTHLIKTRGQQATLRCSPISGHTSVYWYQQALGLGLQFLLWYDEGEERNRGNFPPRFSGRQFPNYSSELNVNALELEDSALYLCASSLLVRRTTGELFFGEGSRLTVL.

Note on this clone: The same CDR3 also results from other DNA sequences found in this sample. V usage is TRBV3-1 (or the pseudogene TRBV3-2) and J usage is TRBJ1-5; D remains ambiguous. The V and J ends lost 0 bases and 5 bases respectively, with 5 bases between them. The length of the CDR3 is 13 residues. Germline values: CDR1 LGHDT, CDR2 YNNKEL (reference sequence). The CDR3 DNA is TGTGCCAGCAGCCAAGATGGGGATCAGCCCCAGCATTTT. Residues: CASSQDGDQPQHF.

The V gene is TRBV5-8, the J gene TRBJ2-7; possibly TRBD1 for D (5 bases). The CDR3 extends over 11 amino acids. Trimming cost V 0 bases and J 11 bases, with 9 bases left between them. Germline V lookup: CDR1 SGHTS, CDR2 YDEGEE. The CDR3: CASSLVVREYF. CDR3 coding DNA: TGTGCCAGCAGCTTGGTAGTCAGGGAGTACTTC.

The chain combines TRBV12-5 with TRBJ2-1, with 9 nucleotides matching TRBD1. CDR3 length: 17 residues. V gave up 3 bases and J gave up 5 bases; unmatched junction bases: 11. Germline loops: CDR1 LGHNT, CDR2 FRNRAP. This chain's CDR3 is CASGFDEGTGSHNEQFF. In DNA, the CDR3 is TGTGCTAGTGGTTTCGACGAAGGGACAGGGTCCCACAATGAGCAGTTCTTC.

The chain carries TRBV19 and TRBJ2-1; D is undetermined. This CDR3 has 16 residues. Trimming pared 5 bases from V and 15 bases from J, leaving 29 bases between. Germline CDR1 LNHDA, CDR2 SQIVND (reference sequence). The CDR3 nucleotides read TGTGCCAGTAGTCCCAATAAAAAAGGACCGCCTCAAGATCGGTTCTTC. It yields the protein CASSPNKKGPPQDRFF.

The gene calls are TRBV28 and TRBJ1-1, with D possibly TRBD1 on 5 matching bases. Trimming removed 3 bases at V and 1 base at J, with 18 bases between. The germline V gene has CDR1 MDHEN and CDR2 SYDVKM. CDR3 length equals 17 residues. The CDR3 reads CASSLSLIGASNTEAFF. CDR3 sequence (DNA): TGTGCCAGCAGTTTGTCCTTAATCGGGGCTTCGAACACTGAAGCTTTCTTT.

This chain joins TRBV7-2 and TRBJ2-2; D remains unclear. Looked up from germline, CDR1 is SGHTA and CDR2 is FQGNSA. V was shortened by 5 bases and J by 1 base, with 5 bases between the two germline ends. The CDR3 consists of 13 residues. The CDR3 DNA sequence: TGTGCCAGCAGCCGACAGAACACCGGGGAGCTGTTTTTT. Translated: CASSRQNTGELFF.

The CDR3 coding sequence is TGTGCCAGCAGCTTAGAAGCGGGGGGAGTCTACGAGCAGTACTTC. Its protein product is CASSLEAGGVYEQYF. The chain joins TRBV7-2 to TRBJ2-7, with 9 bases fitting TRBD2. The length of the CDR3 is 15 residues. From germline, CDR1 is SGHTA and CDR2 FQGNSA. V was pared by 1 base and J by 3 bases, with 4 bases of the junction left unmatched.

V and J are TRBV19 and TRBJ2-3, with TRBD2 matching over 11 bases. The length of the CDR3 is 15 residues. Looked up from germline, CDR1 is LNHDA and CDR2 is SQIVND (reference sequence). J was trimmed by 2 bases and V by 6 bases; bases with no gene match: 4. CDR3 bases: TGTGCCAGTAGGGAGACTAGCGGGGTCACAGATACGCAGTATTTT. It translates to CASRETSGVTDTQYF.

A single count supports this clone. The chain recombines TRBV4-1 with TRBJ1-1; 8 positions agree with TRBD1. This CDR3 region has 16 residues. Germline V gives CDR1 MGHRA, CDR2 YSYEKL. V was clipped by 0 bases and J by 5 bases; unmatched bases: 8. DNA for the CDR3: TGCGCCAGCAGCCAAGAGTGGGGACAGGTCCCAACTGAAGCTTTCTTT. Amino acid sequence: CASSQEWGQVPTEAFF.

The chain combines TRBV6-5 with TRBJ1-6, with D hard to call. The CDR3 spans 14 residues. V lost 7 bases to trimming and J lost 0 bases, with 7 bases between them. The germline CDR1 and CDR2 sequences are MNHEY and SVGAGI. The CDR3 region is CASIGSSYNSPLHF. For the CDR3, the DNA is TGTGCCAGCATAGGGAGCTCCTATAATTCACCCCTCCACTTT.